Below, 3 T cell receptor beta chains from the same sample are listed, as sequenced in a study of blood T cell repertoires in COVID-19 (TCRdb year 2020). Receptor libraries were prepared by the immunoSEQ multiplex PCR assay. TCRdb limited this immuneACCESS table to in-frame rearrangements with V and J called. A share of clones is missing; checked studies link under half to unresolved V genes, and the rest is unexplained. Counted in this sample were about 84,000 clones; approximately 86% of them appeared once. Roughly 29% of the sample is taken by the ten largest. Sequencing was carried out using peripheral blood. These receptors were obtained from an elderly woman with acute or convalescent COVID-19.

The chain employs TRBV6-4 and TRBJ2-1; 8 positions match TRBD2. J lost 10 bases, V lost 4 bases, and 15 bases had no gene match. The germline V gene encodes CDR1 MRHNA and CDR2 SNTAGT. The CDR3 covers 16 residues. CDR3 coding DNA: TGTGCCAGCAGTGCATTAGCGGGGAGTTTTTGGAAAGAGCAGTTCTTC. Translated: CASSALAGSFWKEQFF.

This sequence joins TRBV9 and TRBJ2-1; 10 bases align to TRBD2. Trimming took 4 bases from V and 6 from J; bases not matched to a gene: 7. Germline V lookup: CDR1 SGDLS, CDR2 YYNGEE. This CDR3 contains 15 residues. Written as DNA, the CDR3 is TGTGCCAGCAGCCTTTCGGGACTAGCGAGCAATGAGCAGTTCTTC. This encodes CASSLSGLASNEQFF.

This chain connects TRBV18 to TRBJ2-1; TRBD2 matches 8 bases. The CDR3 loop spans 16 amino acids. From germline, CDR1 is KGHSH and CDR2 LQKENI. With 0 bases clipped from V and 4 bases from J, the junction kept 5 bases outside the gene matches. For the CDR3, the DNA is TGTGCCAGCTCACCACCCGGGACTAGATCTTACAATGAGCAGTTCTTC. Its protein is CASSPPGTRSYNEQFF.